This T cell receptor (beta chain) was identified during a study of blood T cell repertoires in COVID-19. CDR1 is SGDLS and CDR2 is YYNGEE in the germline V gene. CDR3 length: 16 residues. Unmatched junction bases numbered 6, after V lost 0 bases and J lost 2 bases. Assay used: immunoSEQ multiplex PCR; TCRdb lists only in-frame clones, some missing. The sample yields 250,000 to 350,000 clones, 70% to 90% seen once. The chain combines TRBV9 with TRBJ2-3; the match to TRBD1 covers 7 bases. The sequence was collected from a woman in her 70s with COVID-19, enrolled during active disease. Sequenced material: peripheral blood. Here the CDR3 reads CASSVEPDRATDTQYF. The CDR3 DNA is TGTGCCAGCAGCGTAGAACCTGACAGGGCCACAGATACGCAGTATTTT.